A selection of T cell receptor beta chains follows, all from one sample in a study of T cell responses to AZD1222 COVID-19 vaccine. Libraries were prepared by immunoSEQ multiplex PCR; TCRdb keeps only in-frame clonotypes and omits some of them. The sample holds 73,000 or so clones, roughly 75% seen once. The input for sequencing was peripheral blood, taken 28 days after the second AZD1222 dose. The source is an adult who received the AZD1222 COVID-19 vaccine. Both conserved end residues are part of each CDR3. D genes are given only for firm matches. Not all rows give a size; the values are once, few, many and, for expanded clones, a class.

d_gene	v_gene	abundance	j_gene	CDR3aa	CDR3nt
-	TRBV28	once	TRBJ2-5	CASSGPWETQYF	TGTGCCAGCAGTGGTCCTTGGGAGACCCAGTACTTC
TRBD1	TRBV28	-	TRBJ1-2	CASSLGQGGYTF	TGTGCCAGCAGCCTCGGACAGGGTGGCTACACCTTC
-	TRBV15	-	TRBJ2-3	CATRGGGGSRGNTQYF	TGTGCCACCAGAGGGGGGGGCGGGAGTCGTGGGAATACGCAGTATTTT
-	TRBV27	-	TRBJ2-1	CASSFSDGANEQFF	TGTGCCAGCAGTTTCTCCGACGGGGCAAATGAGCAGTTCTTC
-	TRBV6-5	-	TRBJ1-3	CATKRRAYRDTIYF	TGTGCCACCAAACGGAGGGCGTATCGAGACACCATATATTTT
TRBD2	TRBV28	-	TRBJ2-7	CASSRGGLAGVEQYF	TGTGCCAGCAGCAGGGGAGGGCTAGCGGGAGTCGAGCAGTACTTC
-	TRBV6-5	-	TRBJ2-7	CASSSRDEQYF	TGTGCCAGCAGTAGTCGGGACGAGCAGTACTTC
-	TRBV18	-	TRBJ2-7	CASSRDGSSYEQYF	TGTGCCAGCTCAAGGGACGGAAGCTCCTACGAGCAGTACTTC
-	TRBV19	-	TRBJ2-7	CASRRVRDSHEQYF	TGTGCCAGTAGGAGAGTCCGGGACTCCCACGAGCAGTACTTC
-	TRBV7-9	-	TRBJ2-1	CASSLVNGKGEQFF	TGTGCCAGCAGCTTAGTGAACGGGAAGGGTGAGCAGTTCTTC
TRBD2	TRBV7-9	-	TRBJ2-1	CASSYGLAPNEQFF	TGTGCCAGCAGCTACGGACTAGCTCCCAATGAGCAGTTCTTC
-	TRBV29-1	once	TRBJ1-2	CSVEDLHSTIGYTF	TGCAGCGTTGAAGATCTTCACAGCACTATAGGCTACACCTTC
TRBD2	TRBV2	-	TRBJ2-1	CASRPPGGGSGEQFF	TGTGCCAGCAGGCCCCCGGGCGGGGGGTCCGGTGAGCAGTTCTTC
TRBD2	TRBV19	-	TRBJ2-2	CASSIRAGGNAGELFF	TGTGCCAGTAGTATAAGAGCGGGAGGAAATGCCGGGGAGCTGTTTTTT
-	TRBV18	-	TRBJ2-7	CASSRQAYEQYF	TGTGCCAGCTCACGACAGGCCTACGAGCAGTACTTC
-	TRBV6-5	-	TRBJ1-1	CASSWGGGAEAFF	TGTGCCAGCAGTTGGGGTGGCGGGGCTGAAGCTTTCTTT
-	TRBV7-6	few	TRBJ2-5	CASSSVGRGRETQYF	TGTGCCAGCAGCTCTGTCGGGCGGGGTAGGGAGACCCAGTACTTC
-	TRBV29-1	-	TRBJ1-3	CSADDSSGNTIYF	TGCAGCGCAGACGACAGCTCTGGAAACACCATATATTTT
-	TRBV9	-	TRBJ1-2	CASSVSVGTNYGYTF	TGTGCCAGCAGCGTAAGCGTCGGGACTAACTATGGCTACACCTTC
TRBD1	TRBV18	once	TRBJ1-2	CASSQQGAKDGYTF	TGTGCCAGCTCACAGCAGGGGGCAAAAGATGGCTACACCTTC
TRBD1	TRBV27	-	TRBJ1-1	CARTGGTEAFF	TGTGCCAGGACAGGGGGCACTGAAGCTTTCTTT
TRBD2	TRBV29-1	few	TRBJ2-1	CSVFPSGSVNEQFF	TGCAGCGTTTTTCCTAGCGGGAGTGTCAATGAGCAGTTCTTC
-	TRBV6-1	few	TRBJ2-7	CASSEDSRGTYEQYF	TGTGCCAGCAGTGAAGATAGTAGGGGGACCTACGAGCAGTACTTC
TRBD2	TRBV15	-	TRBJ2-1	CATSIAGIREQFF	TGTGCCACCAGCATAGCGGGCATACGTGAGCAGTTCTTC
-	TRBV18	-	TRBJ1-1	CASSPGVEKNTEAFF	TGTGCCAGCTCACCGGGGGTAGAGAAAAACACTGAAGCTTTCTTT
-	TRBV2	-	TRBJ2-3	CASSEQGDTQYF	TGTGCCAGCAGTGAACAGGGAGATACGCAGTATTTT
-	TRBV5-1	few	TRBJ1-2	CASSSWTQYGYTF	TGCGCCAGCAGTTCTTGGACACAATATGGCTACACCTTC
-	TRBV20-1	-	TRBJ2-7	CSASPPPRRRGYEQYF	TGCAGTGCTAGTCCCCCCCCAAGGCGGAGAGGATACGAGCAGTACTTC
TRBD2	TRBV3-1/TRBV3-2	few	TRBJ2-5	CASSHEDWLAEETQYF	TGTGCCAGCAGCCATGAAGATTGGCTAGCGGAAGAGACCCAGTACTTC
-	TRBV12-3/TRBV12-4	few	TRBJ1-1	CASSLGPSTEAFF	TGTGCCAGCAGTTTGGGGCCGAGTACTGAAGCTTTCTTT
-	TRBV11-2	-	TRBJ1-2	CASSLGGSSSGYTF	TGTGCCAGCAGCTTAGGGGGATCCTCTTCCGGCTACACCTTC
TRBD1	TRBV28	few	TRBJ1-1	CASSLPFIPWTGNTEAFF	TGTGCCAGCAGTTTACCCTTCATACCATGGACAGGGAACACTGAAGCTTTCTTT
-	TRBV13	few	TRBJ2-7	CASRMGHSYEQYF	TGTGCCAGCAGGATGGGACATTCCTACGAGCAGTACTTC
-	TRBV6-5	once	TRBJ2-2	CASSYSYPGELFF	TGTGCCAGCAGTTATAGCTACCCCGGGGAGCTGTTTTTT
-	TRBV27	-	TRBJ1-5	CASSFQGNQPQHF	TGTGCCAGCAGTTTCCAGGGCAATCAGCCCCAGCATTTT
-	TRBV19	few	TRBJ1-5	CASSVSAGTYQPQHF	TGTGCCAGTAGTGTATCGGCAGGGACTTATCAGCCCCAGCATTTT
-	TRBV28	-	TRBJ1-2	CASSIIQANYGYTF	TGTGCCAGCAGTATTATACAAGCTAACTATGGCTACACCTTC
-	TRBV9	-	TRBJ1-5	CASPRPGFSNQPQHF	TGTGCCAGCCCACGACCAGGGTTTAGCAATCAGCCCCAGCATTTT
-	TRBV28	-	TRBJ2-3	CASSFDTQYF	TGTGCCAGCAGTTTTGATACGCAGTATTTT
-	TRBV5-6	-	TRBJ2-3	CASSLGGVSGGTQYF	TGTGCCAGCAGCTTGGGCGGGGTGTCTGGTGGTACGCAGTATTTT
-	TRBV3-1/TRBV3-2	-	TRBJ1-1	CASSLTAYTEAFF	TGTGCCAGCAGCCTCACAGCCTACACTGAAGCTTTCTTT
TRBD2	TRBV13	-	TRBJ2-3	CASSLVGLAGLSTDTQYF	TGTGCCAGCAGCTTAGTGGGGCTAGCGGGCCTTAGCACAGATACGCAGTATTTT
-	TRBV3-1/TRBV3-2	-	TRBJ2-2	CASSQGRVTGELFF	TGTGCCAGCAGCCAAGGTCGGGTCACCGGGGAGCTGTTTTTT
TRBD2	TRBV3-1/TRBV3-2	-	TRBJ2-3	CASRLRRLAGPDTQYF	TGTGCCAGCAGACTCCGTCGACTAGCGGGACCAGATACGCAGTATTTT
TRBD2	TRBV6-4	few	TRBJ2-7	CARRGRSHEQYF	TGTGCTAGACGCGGGAGGAGCCACGAGCAGTACTTC
-	TRBV5-5	-	TRBJ2-7	CASSYLGGGSYEQYF	TGTGCCAGCAGCTACCTGGGGGGTGGCTCCTACGAGCAGTACTTC